This TCR beta chain was captured by sequencing in a study of cytomegalovirus exposure and HLA in healthy donors. Turning to the study itself: Prior work identified under 130 million unique TCR beta sequences in 190 million or so T cells.

With respect to this clone: Its cognate antigen is unknown.

Whole-study results and caveats: It was in a later analysis that TCR association rates were seen to vary by HLA locus, highest for DRB1 and lowest for HLA-C. From TCR beta sequences, most subjects' HLA-A and HLA-B alleles were reportedly predicted accurately. Earlier analysis found most TCR beta V segments productive about 87% or about 30% of the time.

Both 60 Vbeta primers and 13 Jbeta primers went into the PCR. This table comes from immunoSEQ multiplex PCR, and its TCRdb copy is limited to in-frame clones, with some not included. The sample shows some 130,000 clones, and about 2.1% sits with its ten largest clones. Sequencing used PBMCs. This TCR came from a woman aged 55-75 years in good health and CMV-seronegative.

The DNA of the CDR3 is TGTGCCAGCAGTGTCAGGGGGCTAAGGAACGGGGAGCTGTTTTTT. Translated: CASSVRGLRNGELFF. The rearrangement joins TRBV28 to TRBJ2-2; 8 nucleotides align to TRBD1. The CDR3 spans 15 residues. V was pared by 5 bases and J by 7 bases, with 9 bases of the junction left unmatched. CDR1 and CDR2 (germline): MDHEN, SYDVKM.